These 25 T cell receptor beta chains originate from one sample sequenced in a study of cytomegalovirus exposure and HLA in healthy donors. PCR involved 60 Vbeta and 13 Jbeta primers. The method was immunoSEQ multiplex PCR; TCRdb's version includes in-frame clones alone and lacks a portion of them. The profile shows roughly 190,000 clones, roughly 73% of them singletons. Sequencing was carried out using PBMCs. The origin of the receptors is a woman in her thirties in good health and CMV-seropositive.

The chain has TRBV7-9 and TRBJ1-2, with a possible D match to TRBD1 (5 bases). V was clipped by 5 bases and J by 14 bases, with 15 bases between them. There are 11 residues in the CDR3. The germline V gene encodes CDR1 SEHNR and CDR2 FQNEAQ (reference sequence). The CDR3 region has the DNA TGTGCCAGCAGCCCAGGGCAGGGAAGAACCTTC. This codes for CASSPGQGRTF.

This clone was picked up a small number of times. This chain uses TRBV6-6 with TRBJ2-3, with TRBD2 identical over 8 bases. CDR1 MNHNY and CDR2 SVGAGI come from the germline V gene (reference sequence). The CDR3 is 15 residues long. V was pared by 5 bases and J by 5 bases, with 9 bases of the junction left unmatched. The CDR3 here is CASSAGRGAGDTQYF. The CDR3 coding sequence is TGTGCCAGCAGTGCCGGGCGGGGGGCAGGAGATACGCAGTATTTT.

V usage is TRBV6-6 and J usage is TRBJ1-1; unclear D gene. The CDR3 loop spans 14 amino acids. The V gene's germline CDR1 is MNHNY and CDR2 SVGAGI (reference sequence). V was clipped by 0 bases and J by 8 bases, with 13 bases between them. CDR3 coding DNA: TGTGCCAGCAGTTACTCGAGGACTGGGTGGGAAGCTTTCTTT. Its protein product is CASSYSRTGWEAFF.

Comment on this clone: The junction departs from the called germline gene at one end, perhaps through a read error. The chain carries TRBV7-7 and TRBJ2-7; 7 bases agree with TRBD1. Per germline, CDR1 SSHAT and CDR2 FNYEAQ (reference sequence). This CDR3 contains 14 residues. The CDR3 protein is CASSPAPGQTEQYF. CDR3 nucleotides: TGTGCTAGCAGCCCAGCCCCGGGACAGACCGAGCAGTACTTC.

This clone was seen just once. This chain connects TRBV10-3 to TRBJ2-1; TRBD2 aligns across 7 bases. The ends lost 6 bases at V and 10 bases at J; junction bases unmatched: 12. The CDR3 sequence is 14 residues long. Per the germline V gene, CDR1 is ENHRY and CDR2 is SYGVKD. CDR3 amino acids: CAISGTGGPREQFF. CDR3 in DNA: TGTGCCATCAGCGGAACGGGGGGACCTCGGGAGCAGTTCTTC.

A few counts support this clone. The DNA for the CDR3 is TGTGCCAGTAAATCAGGACAGCCCGGAGAGACCCAGTACTTC. This codes for CASKSGQPGETQYF. This sequence joins TRBV19 and TRBJ2-5, with D maybe TRBD1 (6 bases). The CDR3 has 14 amino acids. V lost 7 bases to trimming and J lost 4 bases, with 16 bases between them. Per the germline V gene, CDR1 is LNHDA and CDR2 is SQIVND (reference sequence).

This rearrangement joins TRBV6-5 to TRBJ1-2; TRBD1 might be the D (6 bases). Germline CDR1 MNHEY, CDR2 SVGAGI. V lost 0 bases and J lost 5, with 16 bases in between. The CDR3 extends over 16 amino acids. The CDR3 DNA reads TGTGCCAGCAGTTACTCGATGTTGGGGGCTGGATATGGCTACACCTTC. It is translated as CASSYSMLGAGYGYTF.

V usage is TRBV5-6 and J usage is TRBJ2-7; tentative D call: TRBD1 (6 bases). Germline values: CDR1 SGHDT, CDR2 YYEEEE. The CDR3 length is 15 residues. The germline V and J ends were trimmed by 2 bases and 0 bases, with 12 bases remaining between them. CDR3 amino acids: CASSLGGSSSYEQYF. The CDR3 DNA sequence: TGTGCCAGCAGCTTAGGGGGAAGCAGCTCCTACGAGCAGTACTTC. Full variable domain (rest looked up from reference TRBV5-6 and TRBJ2-7): DAGVTQSPTHLIKTRGQQVTLRCSPKSGHDTVSWYQQALGQGPQFIFQYYEEEERQRGNFPDRFSGHQFPNYSSELNVNALLLGDSALYLCASSLGGSSSYEQYFGPGTRLTVT.

The sample holds a few counts of this clone. V and J are TRBV14 and TRBJ2-5; D may be TRBD1 (5 bases). CDR1 is SGHDN, CDR2 FVKESK, per germline. The CDR3 loop spans 17 amino acids. V lost 0 bases to trimming and J lost 5 bases, with 19 bases between them. Here the CDR3 DNA reads TGTGCCAGCAGCCAAGAAGGAGTGGCAGGGTTTCAGGAGACCCAGTACTTC. Its translation: CASSQEGVAGFQETQYF.

The genes are TRBV28 and TRBJ2-7; D perhaps matches TRBD2 (6 bases). The CDR3 spans 17 residues. In germline, CDR1 is MDHEN, CDR2 SYDVKM. V gave up 4 bases and J gave up 1 base, with 20 bases separating them. The CDR3 sequence: CASSSPSLWAGSYEQYF. The CDR3 coding sequence is TGTGCCAGCAGTTCCCCTTCCCTATGGGCGGGGTCCTACGAGCAGTACTTC.

This clone was seen only once. V and J are TRBV30 and TRBJ2-7; the D gene is possibly TRBD1 (6 bases). CDR3 length equals 11 residues. Germline CDR1 reads GTSNPN; CDR2 reads SVGIG (reference sequence). V dropped 7 bases and J dropped 8 bases, with 15 bases sitting between them. The CDR3 spells CAFQRGWKQYF. In DNA, the CDR3 is TGTGCCTTCCAGAGGGGGTGGAAGCAGTACTTC. Full variable domain (missing parts from reference TRBV30 and TRBJ2-7): SQTIHQWPATLVQPVGSPLSLECTVEGTSNPNLYWYRQAAGRGLQLLFYSVGIGQISSEVPQNLSASRPQDRQFILSSKKLLLSDSGFYLCAFQRGWKQYFGPGTRLTVT.

The chain uses TRBV9 and TRBJ2-7; 8 bases align to TRBD2. The junction had 4 bases not matched to a gene; V was cut back by 0 bases and J by 2 bases. Per the germline V gene, CDR1 is SGDLS and CDR2 is YYNGEE. The CDR3 is made up of 15 amino acids. The CDR3 region has the DNA TGTGCCAGCAGCGTAGTGGCGGGGGGACCCTACGAGCAGTACTTC. It yields the protein CASSVVAGGPYEQYF.

This clone has more than one count but fewer than ten. The chain joins TRBV10-3 to TRBJ2-3, with a weak D call TRBD2 (6 bases). V lost 6 bases to trimming and J lost 0 bases, with 22 bases between them. The CDR3 extends over 18 amino acids. The germline CDR1 and CDR2 sequences are ENHRY and SYGVKD. The CDR3 bases are TGTGCCATCAGCGAAGGGAGGCAAAGCGGATCTAGCACAGATACGCAGTATTTT. This sequence encodes CAISEGRQSGSSTDTQYF.

The rearrangement links TRBV10-3 to TRBJ1-1; D gene uncertain. The V gene's germline CDR1 is ENHRY and CDR2 SYGVKD. Trimming took off 4 bases at V and 0 bases at J, with 12 bases between the two ends. The CDR3 runs 15 residues. The CDR3 DNA is TGTGCCATCAGTGCAGCAGGCTCTATGAACACTGAAGCTTTCTTT. It specifies CAISAAGSMNTEAFF.

In DNA, the CDR3 is TGTGCCAGCTCACCGGGACTGACTTCCTACGAGCAGTACTTC. It encodes CASSPGLTSYEQYF. V gene TRBV18 combines with J gene TRBJ2-5; the D gene is possibly TRBD2 (6 bases). The DNA end lines up better with TRBJ2-7; the J call may be wrong. CDR1 and CDR2 (germline): KGHSH, LQKENI. This CDR3 spans 14 amino acids.

The chain uses TRBV6-4 and TRBJ2-7; no firm D call. Germline CDR1 reads MRHNA; CDR2 reads SNTAGT. With 0 bases removed from V and 0 bases from J, the gap between germline ends came to 12 bases. The CDR3 consists of 16 residues. The CDR3 DNA is TGTGCCAGCAGTGACTCAGGTCAGGTGAGCTCCTACGAGCAGTACTTC. It is translated as CASSDSGQVSSYEQYF.

This clone has just a few counts. The V gene is TRBV16, the J gene TRBJ2-5; tentative D call: TRBD1 (7 bases). CDR1 KGHSY and CDR2 FQNENV come from the germline V gene. This CDR3 comprises 14 residues. V was clipped by 2 bases and J by 5 bases, with 12 bases between them. This chain's CDR3 is CASSQRRGLETQYF. For the CDR3, the DNA is TGTGCCAGCAGCCAAAGGAGGGGGCTGGAGACCCAGTACTTC. Full variable domain (rest looked up from reference TRBV16 and TRBJ2-5): GEEVAQTPKHLVRGEGQKAKLYCAPIKGHSYVFWYQQVLKNEFKFLISFQNENVFDETGMPKERFSAKCLPNSPCSLEIQATKLEDSAVYFCASSQRRGLETQYFGPGTRLLVL.

The rearrangement links TRBV9 to TRBJ2-7; maybe TRBD1 (8 bases). The germline V and J ends were trimmed by 2 bases and 6 bases, with 18 bases remaining between them. The CDR3 sequence is 15 residues long. Germline CDR1 SGDLS, CDR2 YYNGEE. The CDR3 protein is CASSVGGTGQSEQYF. The CDR3 coding sequence is TGTGCCAGCAGCGTCGGGGGGACAGGACAATCCGAGCAGTACTTC.

As regards this clone: Other DNA sequences within the sample encode an identical CDR3. The chain uses TRBV9 and TRBJ2-3; TRBD2 matches at 13 bases. CDR1 and CDR2 (germline): SGDLS, YYNGEE. CDR3 size: 16 residues. Trimming cost V 2 bases and J 2 bases; bases outside gene matches: 2. The CDR3 sequence is CASSVGLAGNTDTQYF. DNA of the CDR3: TGTGCCAGCAGCGTGGGACTAGCGGGGAACACAGATACGCAGTATTTT.

The chain uses TRBV4-2 and TRBJ2-3; 8 bases are a match to TRBD2. CDR1 and CDR2 (germline): LGHNA, YNFKEQ. V was clipped by 5 bases and J by 3 bases; unmatched bases: 4. CDR3 length: 14 amino acids. CDR3 protein: CASSEAGVTDTQYF. For the CDR3, the DNA is TGTGCCAGCAGCGAAGCGGGAGTGACAGATACGCAGTATTTT.

The rearrangement links TRBV9 to TRBJ1-1; 8 bases map to TRBD1. With 3 bases clipped from V and 2 bases from J, the junction kept 6 bases outside the gene matches. The CDR3 has 15 residues. Germline loops: CDR1 SGDLS, CDR2 YYNGEE. The CDR3 is CASSGDRGDNTEAFF. The CDR3 coding sequence is TGTGCCAGCAGCGGCGACAGGGGAGACAACACTGAAGCTTTCTTT.

The chain employs TRBV7-9 and TRBJ2-7; 12 bases fit TRBD2. J lost 3 bases, V lost 5 bases, and 5 bases had no gene match. Germline V gene sequence: CDR1 SEHNR, CDR2 FQNEAQ (reference sequence). The CDR3 extends over 15 amino acids. This CDR3 is CASSPGLAGSYEQYF. In DNA, the CDR3 is TGTGCCAGCAGCCCCGGACTAGCGGGGAGCTACGAGCAGTACTTC.

The chain uses TRBV5-1 and TRBJ2-2, with 8 bases that match TRBD2. Germline CDR1 is SGHRS and CDR2 is YFSETQ. CDR3 size: 16 residues. V shed 6 bases and J 6 bases; nucleotides not matched to a gene: 13. The CDR3 DNA reads as TGCGCCAGCAAGCTTGCCCGGGAGGGCCTTTCCGGGGAGCTGTTTTTT. Amino acids: CASKLAREGLSGELFF.

The V gene is TRBV11-2, the J gene TRBJ1-1; 8 positions agree with TRBD1. The germline gives CDR1 SGHAT, CDR2 FQNNGV. Trimming cost V 4 bases and J 7 bases; bases outside gene matches: 5. The length of the CDR3 is 13 residues. For the CDR3, the DNA is TGTGCCAGCAGCTCCGGGACAGGTGGTGAAGCTTTCTTT. Translating gives CASSSGTGGEAFF.

The chain combines TRBV5-4 with TRBJ2-7; weak D call: TRBD1 (5 bases). V lost 2 bases to trimming and J lost 3 bases, with 15 bases between them. The CDR3 has 15 residues. Looked up from germline, CDR1 is SGHNT and CDR2 is YYREEE (reference sequence). The CDR3 region is CASSFQSQGGYEQYF. DNA for the CDR3: TGTGCCAGCAGCTTTCAGTCGCAGGGCGGCTACGAGCAGTACTTC. The variable domain in full, with the rest retrieved from reference TRBV5-4 and TRBJ2-7, is ETGVTQSPTHLIKTRGQQVTLRCSSQSGHNTVSWYQQALGQGPQFIFQYYREEENGRGNFPPRFSGLQFPNYSSELNVNALELDDSALYLCASSFQSQGGYEQYFGPGTRLTVT.